The 26 T cell receptor beta chains in this list originate from one sample, sequenced in a study of regulatory T cells in long-lasting Graves disease. Sample time point: persistent/refractory GD, antithyroid drugs over 5 years with positive TRAb. TCR sequences were obtained from RNA taken from PBMCs. Relying on iRepertoire HTBI primers and Arm-PCR of CDR3 regions, the team built TCR beta libraries. TCRdb called the multiplex PCR reads again in MiXCR, with one record for every CDR3 protein. The table includes about 300,000 distinct CDR3 sequences, around 23% detected once. The sample consisted of peripheral blood mononuclear cells (PBMCs), taken when the disease was refractory, from a patient treated with antithyroid drugs. These receptors all come from a female donor with Graves disease.

Many counts were recorded for this clonotype. This sequence joins TRBV18 and TRBJ2-7, with 8 bases matching TRBD1. Germline V gene sequence: CDR1 KGHSH, CDR2 LQKENI. The V gene end was trimmed by 5 bases and the J gene end by 5 bases; junction bases not matched to a gene: 5. The CDR3 is made up of 13 amino acids. CDR3 residues: CASSIGQGHEQYF. For the CDR3, the DNA is TGTGCCAGCTCAATCGGACAGGGCCACGAGCAGTACTTC.

This clonotype has only a few counts. The chain recombines TRBV30 with TRBJ2-2; unclear D gene. V was trimmed by 0 bases and J by 5 bases, leaving 4 bases between them. CDR1 and CDR2 (germline): GTSNPN, SVGIG (reference sequence). The CDR3 length is 12 residues. CDR3 bases: TGTGCCTGGAGTGTATCTACCGGGGAGCTGTTTTTT. It translates to CAWSVSTGELFF.

This clonotype has just a few counts. This chain joins TRBV19 and TRBJ2-7; 10 bases are a match to TRBD1. The V segment lost 4 bases and the J segment 3 bases; nucleotides outside the gene matches: 3. The germline V gene encodes CDR1 LNHDA and CDR2 SQIVND (reference sequence). The length of the CDR3 is 14 residues. The DNA of the CDR3 is TGTGCCAGTAGTAAGGGACAGGGGAACTACGAGCAGTACTTC. Amino acid sequence: CASSKGQGNYEQYF.

The gene calls are TRBV30 and TRBJ1-1; D is unresolved. The CDR3 consists of 11 residues. Trimming stripped 2 bases from V and 8 bases from J, with 9 bases between. Germline V gene data show CDR1 as GTSNPN and CDR2 as SVGIG (reference sequence). In DNA, the CDR3 is TGTGCCTGGAGTTTAGTGACAGAAGCTTTCTTT. Residues: CAWSLVTEAFF. Full variable domain (remainder filled in from reference TRBV30 and TRBJ1-1): SQTIHQWPATLVQPVGSPLSLECTVEGTSNPNLYWYRQAAGRGLQLLFYSVGIGQISSEVPQNLSASRPQDRQFILSSKKLLLSDSGFYLCAWSLVTEAFFGQGTRLTVV.

This clonotype has just a few counts. A far larger clone is a single base away, which makes a read error likely. CDR3 DNA sequence: TGTGCCAGCAGCATCGACCGCCAAGAGACCCAGTACTTC. It yields the protein CASSIDRQETQYF. The rearrangement joins TRBV7-9 to TRBJ2-5, with D uncertain. Trimming took off 5 bases at V and 1 base at J, with 8 bases between the two ends. Germline lookup yields CDR1 SEHNR and CDR2 FQNEAQ (reference sequence). The CDR3 spans 13 residues.

The sample holds many counts of this clonotype. This chain joins TRBV12-3 or TRBV12-4 and TRBJ1-5; tentatively, D is TRBD1 (6 bases). The CDR3 length is 15 residues. V lost 6 bases to trimming and J lost 1 base, with 13 bases between them. The CDR3 DNA reads TGTGCCAGCAGACTTACAGGGCACAGCAATCAGCCCCAGCATTTT. It translates to CASRLTGHSNQPQHF.

The J gene is TRBJ2-4, the V gene TRBV5-6, with D perhaps TRBD2 (5 bases). This CDR3 spans 16 amino acids. Germline V gene lookup returns CDR1 SGHDT and CDR2 YYEEEE. V was clipped by 6 bases and J by 6 bases, with 22 bases between them. The CDR3 DNA reads TGTGCCAGCAACGGAGGAAGGCCTGATCCCGGAAACATTCAGTACTTC. Its translation is CASNGGRPDPGNIQYF.

This chain uses TRBV19 with TRBJ2-1, with a possible D match to TRBD2 (6 bases). Germline V gives CDR1 LNHDA, CDR2 SQIVND (reference sequence). The CDR3 length is 16 residues. V was cut by 5 bases and J by 1 base, with 15 bases left in between. The CDR3: CASSSLRGRSYNEQFF. DNA for the CDR3: TGTGCCAGTAGTTCACTGCGGGGAAGGTCCTACAATGAGCAGTTCTTC.

This clonotype was observed many times. The chain joins TRBV2 to TRBJ2-7, with D perhaps matching TRBD2 (7 bases). Trimming removed 11 bases at V and 1 base at J, with 18 bases between. The germline V gene has CDR1 SNHLY and CDR2 FYNNEI. The CDR3 consists of 14 residues. The DNA for the CDR3 is TGTGCCTCCCAGGGTGGGGGGGCGTCCTACGAGCAGTACTTC. It yields the protein CASQGGGASYEQYF.

The chain uses TRBV7-2 and TRBJ2-5; TRBD2 aligns across 9 bases. CDR3 length: 16 residues. The junction had 11 bases not matched to a gene; V was cut back by 5 bases and J by 4 bases. Per the germline V gene, CDR1 is SGHTA and CDR2 is FQGNSA. CDR3 amino acids: CASSAAGGVSGETQYF. The CDR3 DNA is TGTGCCAGCAGCGCCGCGGGGGGGGTATCCGGAGAGACCCAGTACTTC.

This clonotype was recorded at least ten times. This chain connects TRBV27 to TRBJ1-4; 7 nucleotides match TRBD1. The trim removed 4 bases at V and 6 bases at J, leaving 2 bases unmatched. Germline V gene sequence: CDR1 MNHEY, CDR2 SMNVEV (reference sequence). This CDR3 is built from 13 residues. The CDR3: CASSYRGDEKLFF. For the CDR3, the DNA is TGTGCCAGCAGTTACAGGGGTGATGAAAAACTGTTTTTT.

There are many counts of this clonotype. V is TRBV7-2 and J is TRBJ2-5; the D gene is possibly TRBD2 (5 bases). The germline V gene encodes CDR1 SGHTA and CDR2 FQGNSA. CDR3 length: 15 amino acids. The V end lost 1 base, the J end lost 0 bases, and 9 bases lay between the germline ends. The CDR3 reads CASSLGGEYQETQYF. The CDR3 nucleotides read TGTGCCAGCAGCTTAGGGGGAGAGTACCAAGAGACCCAGTACTTC.

This clonotype was observed many times. The J gene is TRBJ2-2, the V gene TRBV20-1, with 9 nucleotides matching TRBD2. The junction had 5 bases not matched to a gene; V was cut back by 3 bases and J by 0 bases. The CDR3 consists of 16 residues. Germline values: CDR1 DFQATT, CDR2 SNEGSKA (reference sequence). The CDR3 DNA follows: TGCAGTGCTAGTAAACTAGCGGGCCCGAACACCGGGGAGCTGTTTTTT. Residues: CSASKLAGPNTGELFF.

The chain carries TRBV4-3 and TRBJ2-3; 10 nucleotides align to TRBD2. V trimming: 1 base; J trimming: 5 bases; junction bases outside the gene matches: 15. CDR1 is LGHNA, CDR2 YSLEER, per germline. There are 19 residues in the CDR3. The CDR3 sequence is CASSQVGVRVAGGEDTQYF. CDR3 nucleotides: TGCGCCAGCAGCCAAGTTGGGGTTAGGGTAGCGGGAGGTGAAGATACGCAGTATTTT.

The V call is TRBV29-1, the J call TRBJ1-1, with TRBD1 identical over 8 bases. Germline assignment: CDR1 SQVTM and CDR2 ANQGSEA. Trimming cost V 3 bases and J 3 bases; bases outside gene matches: 9. The CDR3 is 15 residues long. CDR3 DNA sequence: TGCAGCGTTGAGGTGACAGGGGCGTGGGACACTGAAGCTTTCTTT. Translation gives CSVEVTGAWDTEAFF.

Worth noting for this clonotype: Compared with germline, one end of the junction differs, possibly owing to a read error. The chain combines TRBV10-3 with TRBJ2-7; 8 nucleotides align to TRBD1. The CDR3 sequence is 14 residues long. Germline CDR1 reads ENHRY; CDR2 reads SYGVKD. DNA of the CDR3: TGTACCATCACCCAGGGGGCCCCCTCCTACGAGCAGTACTTC. Residues: CTITQGAPSYEQYF.

V is TRBV5-1 and J is TRBJ2-5, with 7 bases aligning to TRBD2. V lost 5 bases to trimming and J lost 1 base; unmatched junction nucleotides: 8. Per germline, CDR1 SGHRS and CDR2 YFSETQ. The CDR3 extends over 15 amino acids. CDR3 bases: TGCGCCAGCAGAGCTACAATAGCGGGCCAAGAGACCCAGTACTTC. Encoded protein: CASRATIAGQETQYF. The full variable domain, in which reference TRBV5-1 and TRBJ2-5 provide the parts outside the CDR3, is KAGVTQTPRYLIKTRGQQVTLSCSPISGHRSVSWYQQTPGQGLQFLFEYFSETQRNKGNFPGRFSGRQFSNSRSEMNVSTLELGDSALYLCASRATIAGQETQYFGPGTRLLVL.

This clonotype was recorded at least ten times. The chain has TRBV7-9 and TRBJ2-1; D may be TRBD2 (6 bases). CDR3 length: 13 amino acids. CDR1 is SEHNR and CDR2 is FQNEAQ in the germline V gene (reference sequence). Between the trimmed V and J ends, which lost 3 bases and 10 bases, there was a span of 13 bases. The CDR3 DNA follows: TGTGCCAGCAGCTTTGGGGGGAGTTCCGAGCAGTTCTTC. Its protein is CASSFGGSSEQFF.

This clonotype showed up many times. This chain uses TRBV7-9 with TRBJ1-1; 9 positions agree with TRBD1. The V gene end was trimmed by 4 bases and the J gene end by 4 bases; junction bases not matched to a gene: 7. The CDR3 extends over 15 amino acids. Germline lookup yields CDR1 SEHNR and CDR2 FQNEAQ (reference sequence). Here the CDR3 reads CASSYRDRDGTEAFF. For the CDR3, the DNA is TGTGCCAGCAGCTACCGGGACAGGGATGGCACTGAAGCTTTCTTT. Together with reference TRBV7-9 and TRBJ1-1, the CDR3 gives the full variable domain: DTGVSQNPRHKITKRGQNVTFRCDPISEHNRLYWYRQTLGQGPEFLTYFQNEAQLEKSRLLSDRFSAERPKGSFSTLEIQRTEQGDSAMYLCASSYRDRDGTEAFFGQGTRLTVV.

In DNA form, the CDR3 reads TGTGCCAGCTCACCACCAACTAGCGGGCGTTACAATGAGCAGTTCTTC. Protein: CASSPPTSGRYNEQFF. The V gene is TRBV18, the J gene TRBJ2-1; 9 nucleotides agree with TRBD2. The V segment lost 0 bases and the J segment 4 bases; nucleotides outside the gene matches: 4. From germline, CDR1 is KGHSH and CDR2 LQKENI. This CDR3 contains 16 residues.

This clonotype has at least ten counts. The chain joins TRBV3-1 to TRBJ2-5, with 7 bases aligning to TRBD2. CDR1 and CDR2 from the germline V gene are LGHDT and YNNKEL (reference sequence). CDR3 size: 14 residues. The V segment lost 5 bases and the J segment 4 bases; nucleotides outside the gene matches: 7. CDR3 DNA sequence: TGTGCCAGCAGCTCGACTAGCTTTGGAGAGACCCAGTACTTC. Its translation is CASSSTSFGETQYF.

In its sample, this clonotype was seen once. A read error likely explains this, since a far larger clone differs by one base. The rearrangement joins TRBV6-5 to TRBJ1-1, with D maybe TRBD1 (6 bases). CDR1 MNHEY and CDR2 SVGAGI come from the germline V gene. This CDR3 comprises 14 residues. The CDR3 DNA follows: TGTGCCAGCAGTTTAGGGGGGGTTAACACTGAAGCTCTCTTT. Translation: CASSLGGVNTEALF.

The chain joins TRBV20-1 to TRBJ2-4, with a weak D call TRBD2 (7 bases). Germline V lookup: CDR1 DFQATT, CDR2 SNEGSKA (reference sequence). Trimming pared 7 bases from V and 6 bases from J, leaving 19 bases between. The CDR3 covers 14 residues. The CDR3 reads CSVITGGRLNIQYF. The DNA of the CDR3 is TGCAGTGTCATAACGGGGGGCCGCTTAAACATTCAGTACTTC.

The V gene is TRBV7-2, the J gene TRBJ1-1; D remains unclear. There are 14 residues in the CDR3. The ends were cut back, 7 bases at V and 0 bases at J, with 12 bases in the middle. Germline loops: CDR1 SGHTA, CDR2 FQGNSA. The CDR3 is CASTRRSLNTEAFF. The CDR3 region has the DNA TGTGCCAGCACCCGAAGGTCGTTGAACACTGAAGCTTTCTTT. The whole variable domain, remainder taken from reference TRBV7-2 and TRBJ1-1, is GAGVSQSPSNKVTEKGKDVELRCDPISGHTALYWYRQSLGQGLEFLIYFQGNSAPDKSGLPSDRFSAERTGGSVSTLTIQRTQQEDSAVYLCASTRRSLNTEAFFGQGTRLTVV.

The table lists this clonotype with a few counts. This clone may be a read error of a much larger clone one base away. The rearrangement joins TRBV28 to TRBJ1-1, with D hard to call. Trimming cost V 10 bases and J 8 bases, with 23 bases left between them. The CDR3 is 14 residues long. CDR1 MDHEN and CDR2 SYDVKM come from the germline V gene. The CDR3, as DNA: TGTGCCATCACCCCCCCTGTGGGCTGGGGAGAAGCTTTCTTT. It codes for CAITPPVGWGEAFF.

This clonotype was counted only a few times. The J gene is TRBJ1-1, the V gene TRBV5-6; D is unresolved. V lost 0 bases, J lost 3 bases, and 15 bases lay in between. Germline V CDR1 and CDR2: SGHDT, YYEEEE. The CDR3 consists of 16 residues. The CDR3 DNA reads as TGTGCCAGCAGCTTGGCGTTCGGGATTAAGGACACTGAAGCTTTCTTT. Translation: CASSLAFGIKDTEAFF.